This TCR beta chain derives from a study of Tregs in tolerant kidney transplant recipients. Points from the study as a whole: Validation in larger populations is needed because few patients were studied.

A remark on this clone: Its specificity is not known.

Produced via immunoSEQ multiplex PCR; TCRdb's table is partial and in-frame only. The sample shows about 66,000 clones, roughly 90% of them seen only once. The CDR3 runs to 14 residues. The sequence was obtained from a human donor who received a combined kidney and bone marrow transplant. Specimen: CD8+ T cells from blood, collected before the transplant. The V gene is TRBV21-1, the J gene TRBJ2-1; TRBD2 is the table's D call, not checked against the DNA. TRBV21-1 counts as a pseudogene. For the CDR3, the DNA is TGTGCCAGCGAACTAGCGGGAGGGGGCCATGAGCAGTTCTTC. This gives the protein CASELAGGGHEQFF.